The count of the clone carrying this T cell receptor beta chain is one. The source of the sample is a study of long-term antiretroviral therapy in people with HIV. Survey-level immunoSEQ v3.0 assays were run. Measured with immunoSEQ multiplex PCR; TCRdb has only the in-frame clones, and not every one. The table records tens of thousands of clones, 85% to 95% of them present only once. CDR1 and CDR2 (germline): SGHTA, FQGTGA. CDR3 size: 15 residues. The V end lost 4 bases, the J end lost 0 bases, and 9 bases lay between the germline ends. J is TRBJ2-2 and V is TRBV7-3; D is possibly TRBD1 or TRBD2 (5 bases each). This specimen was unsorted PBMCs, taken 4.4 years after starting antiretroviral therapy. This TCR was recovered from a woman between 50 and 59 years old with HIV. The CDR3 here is CASSSEGSNTGELFF. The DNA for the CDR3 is TGTGCCAGCAGCTCAGAGGGGTCGAACACCGGGGAGCTGTTTTTT.